This note documents a single T cell receptor beta chain sequence. The antigen is undetermined. The CDR3 is made up of 14 amino acids. Germline trimming cut 4 bases from V and 3 bases from J; bases unmatched to any gene: 1. This entry is derived from a study of vaccination and CD4 T cells after COVID-19. For the study at large: Six males and four females, two of them Hispanic, were enrolled as convalescents. The authors gave control cultures a CEFX pool, an HIV-1 Nef pool, or no peptide.

At the Johns Hopkins FTIC core, DNA taken from cultured CD4+ T cells was sequenced by way of the Oncomine TCR Beta short-read assay. TCRdb recomputed calls from the PCR reads with MiXCR, one row per CDR3 protein. The sample includes over 10,000 distinct CDR3 sequences, around 80% of them seen just once. Overall study findings and caveats: For convalescent patients, a median about 90% of reactive clones surfaced exclusively after vaccination.

Treatment meaning: roughly nine-day PBMC culture with coronavirus spike peptide pools or control peptides (ViraFEST assay). The receptor was derived from a human donor who had recovered from COVID-19. This sequence joins TRBV12-3 or TRBV12-4 and TRBJ2-7; 12 positions agree with TRBD2. Sequencing used CD4+ T cells from blood, cultured in vitro. The CDR3 loop reads CASSWTSGNYEQYF. CDR3 sequence (DNA): TGTGCCAGCAGTTGGACTAGCGGGAACTACGAGCAGTACTTC.